Following are 7 T cell receptor beta chains from one sample sequenced in a study of control samples from healthy donors and cancer patients. Profiling relied on immunoSEQ multiplex PCR, and the TCRdb table lists in-frame clones only, not all of them. The data contain over 110,000 clones, more than 85% of them seen just once; the ten biggest clones take up approximately 8.6%. Sequences were obtained from blood. Source of these receptors: a woman between 25 and 40 years old in good health.

The gene calls are TRBV12-5 and TRBJ2-3, with TRBD2 matching 7 bases. The CDR3 is 17 amino acids. J was trimmed by 2 bases and V by 2 bases; bases with no gene match: 10. The V gene's germline CDR1 is LGHNT and CDR2 FRNRAP. The CDR3 nucleotides read TGTGCTAGTGGTTTGTCCCGGCTAGCGGCGACCACAGATACGCAGTATTTT. This codes for CASGLSRLAATTDTQYF. The whole variable domain, filled in from reference TRBV12-5 and TRBJ2-3, reads DARVTQTPRHKVTEMGQEVTMRCQPILGHNTVFWYRQTMMQGLELLAYFRNRAPLDDSGMPKDRFSAEMPDATLATLKIQPSEPRDSAVYFCASGLSRLAATTDTQYFGPGTRLTVL.

The chain combines TRBV28 with TRBJ2-7; 10 bases map to TRBD1. V was clipped by 2 bases and J by 0 bases; unmatched bases: 1. Germline CDR1 MDHEN, CDR2 SYDVKM. CDR3 size: 15 residues. The CDR3 sequence: CASSLRDRGSYEQYF. CDR3 bases: TGTGCCAGCAGTTTAAGGGACAGGGGCTCCTACGAGCAGTACTTC. Using reference TRBV28 and TRBJ2-7 for the parts outside the CDR3, the full variable domain is DVKVTQSSRYLVKRTGEKVFLECVQDMDHENMFWYRQDPGLGLRLIYFSYDVKMKEKGDIPEGYSVSREKKERFSLILESASTNQTSMYLCASSLRDRGSYEQYFGPGTRLTVT.

This clone has a handful of counts. The chain has TRBV29-1 and TRBJ2-1; 10 bases map to TRBD2. Germline-derived CDR1 and CDR2 are SQVTM and ANQGSEA. The CDR3 extends over 14 amino acids. J was trimmed by 6 bases and V by 7 bases; bases with no gene match: 9. The CDR3 DNA reads TGCAGCGCCCAAAGGGCTAGCGGGAGCAATGAGCAGTTCTTC. Translation gives CSAQRASGSNEQFF.

This chain links TRBV5-1 with TRBJ2-2; TRBD1 agrees at 9 bases. The CDR3 is 14 amino acids. V trimming: 7 bases; J trimming: 3 bases; junction bases outside the gene matches: 4. The V gene's germline CDR1 is SGHRS and CDR2 YFSETQ. In DNA, the CDR3 is TGCGCCAGCGTGGGGACAGGGTACACCGGGGAGCTGTTTTTT. Amino acid sequence: CASVGTGYTGELFF.

This chain connects TRBV19 to TRBJ1-5; D uncertain. Germline CDR1 LNHDA, CDR2 SQIVND (reference sequence). CDR3 size: 13 residues. V lost 3 bases and J 5 bases, leaving 8 bases between the germline ends. The CDR3 protein is CASSITNDQPQHF. CDR3 sequence (DNA): TGTGCCAGTAGTATCACCAACGATCAGCCCCAGCATTTT.

This sequence joins TRBV28 and TRBJ1-1, with unresolved D. The CDR3 sequence is 12 residues long. Germline CDR1 and CDR2: MDHEN and SYDVKM. V dropped 5 bases and J dropped 6 bases, with 10 bases sitting between them. DNA of the CDR3: TGTGCCAGCAGTGAATGGAGGTCTGAAGCTTTCTTT. It yields the protein CASSEWRSEAFF.

This clone was found once. The V and J genes are TRBV7-9 and TRBJ2-3, with D hard to call. Trimming pared 5 bases from V and 0 bases from J, leaving 9 bases between. Germline CDR1 reads SEHNR; CDR2 reads FQNEAQ (reference sequence). The CDR3 is 14 residues long. The CDR3 spells CASSAWSSTDTQYF. The CDR3 DNA reads TGTGCCAGCAGCGCCTGGTCTAGCACAGATACGCAGTATTTT. Together with reference TRBV7-9 and TRBJ2-3, the CDR3 gives the full variable domain: DTGVSQNPRHKITKRGQNVTFRCDPISEHNRLYWYRQTLGQGPEFLTYFQNEAQLEKSRLLSDRFSAERPKGSFSTLEIQRTEQGDSAMYLCASSAWSSTDTQYFGPGTRLTVL.